This entry lists 18 T cell receptor beta chains sequenced from one sample in a study of cytomegalovirus exposure and HLA in healthy donors. Use of 60 Vbeta and 13 Jbeta primers characterized the PCR. Sequencing used immunoSEQ multiplex PCR; TCRdb keeps in-frame clones, though not all of them. Found here are 95,000 to 150,000 clones, approximately 72% of them singletons; the top ten hold more than 1.5%. Sequencing was carried out using PBMCs. These receptors originate from a man between 18 and 35 years old in good health and CMV-seronegative.

V and J are TRBV9 and TRBJ2-5; D possibly corresponds to TRBD2 (6 bases). Germline-derived CDR1 and CDR2 are SGDLS and YYNGEE. This CDR3 comprises 14 residues. Trimming shortened V by 3 bases and J by 4 bases, and 13 bases separated the two germline ends. DNA of the CDR3: TGTGCCAGCAGCGGGACTATTCGCGGAGAGACCCAGTACTTC. Amino acids: CASSGTIRGETQYF.

This clone was picked up one time. The chain combines TRBV9 with TRBJ1-1; 8 bases map to TRBD1. Per germline, CDR1 SGDLS and CDR2 YYNGEE. The CDR3 consists of 14 residues. The trim removed 2 bases at V and 5 bases at J, leaving 5 bases unmatched. The CDR3 nucleotides read TGTGCCAGCAGCGTTTGGGACAGGACGACTGAAGCTTTCTTT. This gives the protein CASSVWDRTTEAFF.

The chain couples TRBV2 to TRBJ2-7; 8 bases match TRBD1. Trimming took 4 bases from V and 6 from J; bases not matched to a gene: 8. CDR1 is SNHLY and CDR2 is FYNNEI in the germline V gene. CDR3 length: 14 amino acids. The CDR3, as DNA: TGTGCCAGCAGTGTGGTACGGACAGGGCGCGAGCAGTACTTC. This encodes CASSVVRTGREQYF.

The chain joins TRBV4-2 to TRBJ2-1, with 9 positions matching TRBD2. In germline, CDR1 is LGHNA, CDR2 YNFKEQ. With V trimmed by 1 base and J by 7 bases, 5 bases remained unmatched. This CDR3 has 15 residues. The CDR3 nucleotides are TGTGCCAGCAGCCAAGTTAGCGGGAGAGAGAATGAGCAGTTCTTC. Translated, it gives CASSQVSGRENEQFF.

This clone was seen more than once but under ten times. The chain joins TRBV27 to TRBJ1-4, with D maybe TRBD1 (6 bases). The V gene's germline CDR1 is MNHEY and CDR2 SMNVEV (reference sequence). V lost 5 bases to trimming and J lost 5 bases, with 15 bases between them. The CDR3 is 15 amino acids. The DNA for the CDR3 is TGTGCCAGCAGTCAGGGGCCAAATGTCAATGAAAAACTGTTTTTT. Translating it yields CASSQGPNVNEKLFF.

V usage is TRBV11-2 and J usage is TRBJ2-7, with a possible D match to TRBD2 (6 bases). The CDR3 loop spans 13 amino acids. Trimming pared 5 bases from V and 2 bases from J, leaving 10 bases between. Germline V gene sequence: CDR1 SGHAT, CDR2 FQNNGV. The CDR3 here is CASSAGPTYEQYF. The DNA for the CDR3 is TGTGCCAGCAGCGCGGGGCCCACCTACGAGCAGTACTTC.

The chain uses TRBV2 and TRBJ2-1, with D tentatively TRBD1 (6 bases). Germline V gene data show CDR1 as SNHLY and CDR2 as FYNNEI. This CDR3 is 16 amino acids long. Trimming shortened V by 7 bases and J by 0 bases, and 16 bases separated the two germline ends. CDR3 sequence (DNA): TGTGCCAGCACCGAGGGGGTAGGGGTCTCCTACAATGAGCAGTTCTTC. Protein: CASTEGVGVSYNEQFF.

This clone was detected only a few times. The chain combines TRBV28 with TRBJ1-1, with 10 bases fitting TRBD1. Germline V gives CDR1 MDHEN, CDR2 SYDVKM. V trimming: 2 bases; J trimming: 2 bases; junction bases outside the gene matches: 2. The CDR3 spans 15 residues. This CDR3 is CASSLGQGVNTEAFF. The CDR3 DNA follows: TGTGCCAGCAGTTTAGGACAGGGGGTTAACACTGAAGCTTTCTTT. Variable domain in full (rest from reference TRBV28 and TRBJ1-1): DVKVTQSSRYLVKRTGEKVFLECVQDMDHENMFWYRQDPGLGLRLIYFSYDVKMKEKGDIPEGYSVSREKKERFSLILESASTNQTSMYLCASSLGQGVNTEAFFGQGTRLTVV.

The V and J genes are TRBV19 and TRBJ1-2; unclear D gene. Germline values: CDR1 LNHDA, CDR2 SQIVND (reference sequence). CDR3 length: 16 residues. V was trimmed by 0 bases and J by 5 bases, leaving 16 bases between them. The CDR3 reads CASSIDLTAGRYGYTF. In nucleotides, the CDR3 is TGTGCCAGTAGTATAGATTTGACGGCAGGCCGATATGGCTACACCTTC.

The chain links TRBV5-4 to TRBJ2-1, with 14 bases that match TRBD2. Germline loops: CDR1 SGHNT, CDR2 YYREEE (reference sequence). CDR3 length equals 16 residues. Unmatched junction bases numbered 9, after V lost 5 bases and J lost 8 bases. The CDR3 sequence is CASRKGLAGAGDEQFF. CDR3 coding DNA: TGTGCCAGCAGGAAGGGACTAGCGGGAGCAGGCGATGAGCAGTTCTTC.

This clone has more than one count but fewer than ten. This sequence joins TRBV10-2 and TRBJ1-5, with D possibly matching TRBD1 (5 bases). Germline V gene sequence: CDR1 WSHSY, CDR2 SAAADI. The CDR3 extends over 13 amino acids. V dropped 9 bases and J dropped 2 bases, with 11 bases sitting between them. CDR3 protein: CARGPGRNQPQHF. CDR3 nucleotide sequence: TGCGCCAGGGGGCCCGGTCGCAATCAGCCCCAGCATTTT.

This clone has only a few counts. V gene TRBV5-1 combines with J gene TRBJ2-7, with D hard to call. The CDR3 runs 14 residues. With 1 base removed from V and 1 base from J, the gap between germline ends came to 9 bases. Germline-derived CDR1 and CDR2 are SGHRS and YFSETQ. Here the CDR3 DNA reads TGCGCCAGCAGCTTGTCGAGCCGATCCTACGAGCAGTACTTC. This encodes CASSLSSRSYEQYF.

The rearrangement links TRBV7-9 to TRBJ2-2; 10 bases match TRBD1. This CDR3 region has 16 residues. Germline V gene data show CDR1 as SEHNR and CDR2 as FQNEAQ (reference sequence). The junction had 6 bases not matched to a gene; V was cut back by 5 bases and J by 3 bases. Written as DNA, the CDR3 is TGTGCCAGCAGCACTAGACAGGGGGCGCACACCGGGGAGCTGTTTTTT. Translation gives CASSTRQGAHTGELFF.

This chain joins TRBV30 and TRBJ1-1; D possibly corresponds to TRBD1 (6 bases). The germline gives CDR1 GTSNPN, CDR2 SVGIG (reference sequence). The CDR3 runs 13 residues. Trimming took off 1 base at V and 4 bases at J, with 10 bases between the two ends. The DNA for the CDR3 is TGTGCCTGGAGTGAGGACAGCGGCACTGAAGCTTTCTTT. This encodes CAWSEDSGTEAFF.

The chain couples TRBV10-3 to TRBJ1-2; D is ambiguous. Germline values: CDR1 ENHRY, CDR2 SYGVKD. V shed 4 bases and J shed 7 bases, with 16 bases lying between them. This CDR3 spans 14 amino acids. CDR3 DNA sequence: TGTGCCATCAGTGTTGCAGAGGGAAAGGGTGGCTACACCTTC. It encodes CAISVAEGKGGYTF.

Comments on this clone: The junction does not match germline at one end; this may be a read error. In DNA, the CDR3 is TGCCGCGTTGAAGATGACGTACAGGGGTATAAAGGCTACACCTTC. This translates into CRVEDDVQGYKGYTF. The chain uses TRBV29-1 and TRBJ1-2; 7 nucleotides line up with TRBD1. The CDR3 spans 15 residues. Germline V gene sequence: CDR1 SQVTM, CDR2 ANQGSEA.

The J gene is TRBJ1-5, the V gene TRBV15, with a weak D call TRBD1 (5 bases). Germline V lookup: CDR1 LNHNV, CDR2 YYDKDF (reference sequence). Trimming pared 3 bases from V and 6 bases from J, leaving 21 bases between. The CDR3 totals 17 residues. The CDR3 here is CATSRGLLVGLSQPQHF. The CDR3 DNA follows: TGTGCCACCAGCAGGGGGCTTTTGGTGGGGTTGAGTCAGCCCCAGCATTTT. The full variable domain, its missing parts supplied by reference TRBV15 and TRBJ1-5, is DAMVIQNPRYQVTQFGKPVTLSCSQTLNHNVMYWYQQKSSQAPKLLFHYYDKDFNNEADTPDNFQSRRPNTSFCFLDIRSPGLGDTAMYLCATSRGLLVGLSQPQHFGDGTRLSIL.

This clone was seen only once. The chain joins TRBV27 to TRBJ2-1; 10 bases line up with TRBD1. The germline V gene has CDR1 MNHEY and CDR2 SMNVEV (reference sequence). The CDR3 runs to 17 residues. The V gene end was trimmed by 2 bases and the J gene end by 2 bases; junction bases not matched to a gene: 6. CDR3 loop: CASSLRWGQGPYNEQFF. In DNA form, the CDR3 reads TGTGCCAGCAGTTTAAGATGGGGACAGGGGCCCTACAATGAGCAGTTCTTC.